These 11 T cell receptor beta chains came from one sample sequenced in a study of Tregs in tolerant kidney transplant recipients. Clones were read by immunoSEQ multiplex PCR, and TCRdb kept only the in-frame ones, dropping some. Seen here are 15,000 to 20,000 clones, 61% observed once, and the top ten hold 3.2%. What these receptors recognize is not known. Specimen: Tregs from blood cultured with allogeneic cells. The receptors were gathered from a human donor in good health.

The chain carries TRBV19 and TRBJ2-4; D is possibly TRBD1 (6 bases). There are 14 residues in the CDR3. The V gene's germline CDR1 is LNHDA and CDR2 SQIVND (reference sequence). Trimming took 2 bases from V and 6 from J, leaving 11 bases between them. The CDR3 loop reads CASSISGAGNIQYF. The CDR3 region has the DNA TGTGCCAGTAGTATATCAGGGGCCGGAAACATTCAGTACTTC.

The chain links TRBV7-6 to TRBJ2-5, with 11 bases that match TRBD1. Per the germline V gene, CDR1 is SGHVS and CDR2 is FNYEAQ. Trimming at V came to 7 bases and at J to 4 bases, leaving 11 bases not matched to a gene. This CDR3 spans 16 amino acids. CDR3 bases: TGTGCCAGCACCCCGCATCTCGGACAGGGGGCAGAGACCCAGTACTTC. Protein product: CASTPHLGQGAETQYF.

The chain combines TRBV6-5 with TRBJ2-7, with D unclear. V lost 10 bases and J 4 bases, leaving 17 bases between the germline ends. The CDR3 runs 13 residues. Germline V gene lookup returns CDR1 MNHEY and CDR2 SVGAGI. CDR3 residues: CATSPTYKYEQYF. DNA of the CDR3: TGTGCCACCAGCCCGACGTACAAGTACGAGCAGTACTTC.

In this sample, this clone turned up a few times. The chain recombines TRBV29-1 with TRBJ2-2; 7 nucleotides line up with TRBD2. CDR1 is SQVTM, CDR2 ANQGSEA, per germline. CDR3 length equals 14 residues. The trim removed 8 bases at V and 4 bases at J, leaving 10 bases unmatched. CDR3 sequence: CSMRTSGRTGELFF. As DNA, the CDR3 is TGCAGCATGAGGACTAGTGGGCGCACCGGGGAGCTGTTTTTT.

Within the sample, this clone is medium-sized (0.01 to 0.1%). The CDR3 loop is CASSFDGTSTDTQYF. In DNA, the CDR3 is TGTGCCAGCAGCTTCGACGGCACTAGCACAGATACGCAGTATTTT. The chain carries TRBV7-3 and TRBJ2-3; D is ambiguous. V lost 3 bases, J lost 0 bases, and 10 bases lay in between. Germline CDR1 SGHTA, CDR2 FQGTGA. The CDR3 totals 15 residues.

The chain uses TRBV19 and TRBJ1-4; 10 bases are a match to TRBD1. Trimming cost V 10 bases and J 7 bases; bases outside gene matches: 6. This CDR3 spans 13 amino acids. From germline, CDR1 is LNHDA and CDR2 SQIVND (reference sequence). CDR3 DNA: TGTGCCACCCGACAGGGGGCGCGTGAAAAACTGTTTTTT. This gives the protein CATRQGAREKLFF.

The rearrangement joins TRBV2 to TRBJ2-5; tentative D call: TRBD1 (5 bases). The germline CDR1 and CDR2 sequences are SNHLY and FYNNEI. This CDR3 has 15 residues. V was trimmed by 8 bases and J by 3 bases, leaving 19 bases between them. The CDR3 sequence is CASGPGGRVEETQYF. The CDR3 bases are TGTGCCAGCGGTCCAGGTGGCAGGGTCGAAGAGACCCAGTACTTC.

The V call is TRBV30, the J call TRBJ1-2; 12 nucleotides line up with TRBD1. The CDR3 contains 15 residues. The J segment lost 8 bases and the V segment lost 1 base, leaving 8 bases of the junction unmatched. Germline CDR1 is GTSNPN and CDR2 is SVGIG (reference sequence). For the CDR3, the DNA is TGTGCCTGGAGTGAATCCGGGACAGGGGGCTTAGGCTACACCTTC. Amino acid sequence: CAWSESGTGGLGYTF.

The CDR3 DNA is TGCGCCAGCAGCCGGGACAGGAGAAACTACGAGCAGTACTTC. Its protein is CASSRDRRNYEQYF. The chain links TRBV4-3 to TRBJ2-7; 8 nucleotides align to TRBD1. Trimming took 4 bases from V and 3 from J; bases not matched to a gene: 5. The CDR3 has 14 amino acids. CDR1 LGHNA and CDR2 YSLEER come from the germline V gene.

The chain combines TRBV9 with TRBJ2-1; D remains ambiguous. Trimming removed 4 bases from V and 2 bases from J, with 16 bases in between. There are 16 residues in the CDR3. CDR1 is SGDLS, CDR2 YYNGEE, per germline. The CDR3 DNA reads TGTGCCAGCAGCCTCCTTGGCAGGTTCCCCTACAATGAGCAGTTCTTC. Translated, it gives CASSLLGRFPYNEQFF. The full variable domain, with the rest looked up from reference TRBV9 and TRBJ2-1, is DSGVTQTPKHLITATGQRVTLRCSPRSGDLSVYWYQQSLDQGLQFLIQYYNGEERAKGNILERFSAQQFPDLHSELNLSSLELGDSALYFCASSLLGRFPYNEQFFGPGTRLTVL.

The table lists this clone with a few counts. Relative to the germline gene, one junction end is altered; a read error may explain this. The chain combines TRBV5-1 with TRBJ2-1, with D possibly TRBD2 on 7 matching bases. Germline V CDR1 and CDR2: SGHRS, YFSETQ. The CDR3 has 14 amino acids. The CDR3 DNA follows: TGCGCCAGCAGTGGGGGGGCCTCCCACAATGAGCAGTTCTTC. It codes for CASSGGASHNEQFF.